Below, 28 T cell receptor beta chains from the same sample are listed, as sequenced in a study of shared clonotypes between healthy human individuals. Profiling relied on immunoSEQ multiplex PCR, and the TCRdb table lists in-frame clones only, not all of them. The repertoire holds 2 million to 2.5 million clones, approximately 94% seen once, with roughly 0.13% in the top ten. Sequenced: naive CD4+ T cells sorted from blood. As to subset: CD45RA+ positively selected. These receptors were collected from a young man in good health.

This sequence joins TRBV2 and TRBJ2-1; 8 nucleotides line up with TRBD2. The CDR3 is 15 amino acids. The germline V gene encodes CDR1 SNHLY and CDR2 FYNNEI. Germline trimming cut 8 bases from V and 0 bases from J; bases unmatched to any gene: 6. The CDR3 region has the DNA TGTGCCAGCTTCCGGGGGGGTAGCTCCTACAATGAGCAGTTCTTC. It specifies CASFRGGSSYNEQFF.

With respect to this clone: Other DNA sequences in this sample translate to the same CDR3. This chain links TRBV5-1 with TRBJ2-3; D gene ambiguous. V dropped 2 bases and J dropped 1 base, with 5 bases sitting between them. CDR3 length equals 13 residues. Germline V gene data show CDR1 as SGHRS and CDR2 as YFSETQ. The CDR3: CASSFRGTDTQYF. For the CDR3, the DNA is TGCGCCAGCAGCTTCAGAGGCACAGATACGCAGTATTTT.

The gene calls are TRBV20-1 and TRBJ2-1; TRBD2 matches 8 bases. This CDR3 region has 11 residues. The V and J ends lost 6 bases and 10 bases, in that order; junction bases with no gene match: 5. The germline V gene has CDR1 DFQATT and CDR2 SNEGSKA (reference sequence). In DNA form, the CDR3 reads TGCAGTGCCGGACTAGCCGGGGAGCAGTTCTTC. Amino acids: CSAGLAGEQFF.

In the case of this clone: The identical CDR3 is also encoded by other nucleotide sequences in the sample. The DNA for the CDR3 is TGTGCCAGCAGTTCGCCGGGACTAGCGGGGGAGCAGTACTTC. This encodes CASSSPGLAGEQYF. The chain employs TRBV28 and TRBJ2-7; 13 positions match TRBD2. Germline CDR1 reads MDHEN; CDR2 reads SYDVKM. The CDR3 consists of 14 residues. Unmatched junction bases numbered 4, after V lost 4 bases and J lost 7 bases.

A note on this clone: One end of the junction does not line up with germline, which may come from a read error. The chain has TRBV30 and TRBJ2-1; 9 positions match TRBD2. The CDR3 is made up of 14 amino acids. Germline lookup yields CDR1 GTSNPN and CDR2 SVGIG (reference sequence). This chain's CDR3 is CAGRGSGGPNEQFF. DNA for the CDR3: TGTGCCGGGAGGGGTAGCGGGGGTCCAAATGAGCAGTTCTTC.

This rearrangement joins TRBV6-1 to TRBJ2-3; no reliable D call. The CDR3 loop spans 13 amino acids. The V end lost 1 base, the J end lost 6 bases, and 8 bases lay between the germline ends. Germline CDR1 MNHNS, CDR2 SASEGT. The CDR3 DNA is TGTGCCAGCAGTGAAGGCCCTGCGGATACGCAGTATTTT. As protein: CASSEGPADTQYF.

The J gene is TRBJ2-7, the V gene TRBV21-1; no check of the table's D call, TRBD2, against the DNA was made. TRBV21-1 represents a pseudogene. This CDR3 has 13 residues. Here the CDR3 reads CASSKGSEREPYF. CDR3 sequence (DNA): TGTGCCAGCAGCAAAGGTTCGGAGAGGGAACCTTACTTC.

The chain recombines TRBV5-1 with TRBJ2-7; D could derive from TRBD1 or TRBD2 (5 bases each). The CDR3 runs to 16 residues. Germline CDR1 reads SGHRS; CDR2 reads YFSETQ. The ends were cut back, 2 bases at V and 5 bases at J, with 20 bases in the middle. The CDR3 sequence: CASSLSTGPPIDEQYF. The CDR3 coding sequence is TGCGCCAGCAGCTTATCAACGGGACCCCCAATCGACGAGCAGTACTTC.

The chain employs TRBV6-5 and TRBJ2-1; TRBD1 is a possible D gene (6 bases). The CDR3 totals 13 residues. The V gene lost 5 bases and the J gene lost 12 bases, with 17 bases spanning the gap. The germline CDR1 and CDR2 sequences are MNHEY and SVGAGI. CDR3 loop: CASSQAGAQGQFF. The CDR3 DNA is TGTGCCAGCAGTCAGGCAGGGGCCCAGGGGCAGTTCTTC.

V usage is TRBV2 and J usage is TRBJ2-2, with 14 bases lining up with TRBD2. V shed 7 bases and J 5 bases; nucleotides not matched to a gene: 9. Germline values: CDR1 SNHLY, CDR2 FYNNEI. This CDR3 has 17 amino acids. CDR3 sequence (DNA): TGTGCCAGCACCGGACTAGCGGGGGGAACAAGTACCGGGGAGCTGTTTTTT. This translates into CASTGLAGGTSTGELFF.

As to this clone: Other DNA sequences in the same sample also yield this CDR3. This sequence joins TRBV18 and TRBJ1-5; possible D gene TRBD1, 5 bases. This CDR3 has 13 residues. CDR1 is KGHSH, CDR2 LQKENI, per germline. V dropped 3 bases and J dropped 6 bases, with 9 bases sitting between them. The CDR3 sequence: CASSPGGGQPQHF. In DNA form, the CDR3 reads TGTGCCAGCTCACCGGGGGGAGGTCAGCCCCAGCATTTT.

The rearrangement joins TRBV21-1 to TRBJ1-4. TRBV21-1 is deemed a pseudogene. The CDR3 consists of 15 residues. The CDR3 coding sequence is TGTGCCAGCACCACACCGAGGGGTTCTAATGAAAAACTGTTTTTT. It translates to CASTTPRGSNEKLFF.

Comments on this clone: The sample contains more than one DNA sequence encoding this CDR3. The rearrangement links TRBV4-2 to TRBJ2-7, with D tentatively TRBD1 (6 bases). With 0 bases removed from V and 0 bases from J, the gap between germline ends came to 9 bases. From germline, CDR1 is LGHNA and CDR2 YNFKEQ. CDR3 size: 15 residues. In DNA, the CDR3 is TGTGCCAGCAGCCAAGATTTGGACAGCTCCTACGAGCAGTACTTC. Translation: CASSQDLDSSYEQYF.

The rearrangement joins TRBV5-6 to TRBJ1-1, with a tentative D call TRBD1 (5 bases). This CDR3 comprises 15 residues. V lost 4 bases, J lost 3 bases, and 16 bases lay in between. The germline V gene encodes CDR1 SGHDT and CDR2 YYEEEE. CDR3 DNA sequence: TGTGCCAGCAGCGTGTTAGGGGCTGGAGACACTGAAGCTTTCTTT. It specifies CASSVLGAGDTEAFF.

CDR3 bases: TGCGACCCCTGGGAGCAGTACTTC. The encoded protein is CDPWEQYF. The chain employs TRBV4-3 and TRBJ2-7, with D hard to call. The V gene's germline CDR1 is LGHNA and CDR2 YSLEER. The CDR3 spans 8 residues.

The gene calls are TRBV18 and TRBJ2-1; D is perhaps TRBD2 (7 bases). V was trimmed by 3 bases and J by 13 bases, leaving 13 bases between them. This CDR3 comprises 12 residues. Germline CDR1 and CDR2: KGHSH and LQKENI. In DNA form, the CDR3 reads TGTGCCAGCTCACCGAACGGGGGGCCCCAGTTCTTC. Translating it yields CASSPNGGPQFF.

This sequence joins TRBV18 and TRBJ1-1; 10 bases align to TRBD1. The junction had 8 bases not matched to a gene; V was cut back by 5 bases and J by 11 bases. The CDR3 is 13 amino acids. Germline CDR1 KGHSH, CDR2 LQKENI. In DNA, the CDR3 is TGTGCCAGCTCATCGGCCGGGACAGGGGATGCTTTCTTT. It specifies CASSSAGTGDAFF.

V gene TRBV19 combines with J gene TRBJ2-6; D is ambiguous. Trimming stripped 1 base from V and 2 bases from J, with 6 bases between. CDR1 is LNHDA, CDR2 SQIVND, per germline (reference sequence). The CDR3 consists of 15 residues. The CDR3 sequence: CASSIGTAGANVLTF. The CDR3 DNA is TGTGCCAGTAGTATAGGGACGGCTGGGGCCAACGTCCTGACTTTC.

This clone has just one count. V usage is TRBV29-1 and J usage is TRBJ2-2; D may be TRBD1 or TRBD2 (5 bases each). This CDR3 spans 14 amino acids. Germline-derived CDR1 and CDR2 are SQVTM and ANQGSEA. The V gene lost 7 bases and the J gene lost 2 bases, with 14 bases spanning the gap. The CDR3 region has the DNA TGCAGCGCCGGAGGCAGGGAAAACACCGGGGAGCTGTTTTTT. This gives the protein CSAGGRENTGELFF.

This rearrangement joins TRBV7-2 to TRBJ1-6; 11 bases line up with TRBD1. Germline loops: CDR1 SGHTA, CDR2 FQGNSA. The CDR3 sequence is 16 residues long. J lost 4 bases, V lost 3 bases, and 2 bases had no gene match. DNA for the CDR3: TGTGCCAGCAGCTTGGGGACAGGGGGATATAATTCACCCCTCCACTTT. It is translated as CASSLGTGGYNSPLHF.

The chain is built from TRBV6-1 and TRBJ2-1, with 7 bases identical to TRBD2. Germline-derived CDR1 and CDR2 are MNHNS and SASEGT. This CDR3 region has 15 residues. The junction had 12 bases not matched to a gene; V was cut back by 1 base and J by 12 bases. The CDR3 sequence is CASSEGLSGAGGQFF. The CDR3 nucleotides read TGTGCCAGCAGTGAAGGATTAAGCGGGGCAGGAGGGCAGTTCTTC.

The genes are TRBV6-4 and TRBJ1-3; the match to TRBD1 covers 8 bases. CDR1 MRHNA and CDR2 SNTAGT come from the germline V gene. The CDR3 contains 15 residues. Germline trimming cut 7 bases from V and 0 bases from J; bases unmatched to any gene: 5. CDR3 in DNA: TGTGCCAGCAAGACAGGGGATTTCTCTGGAAACACCATATATTTT. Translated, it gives CASKTGDFSGNTIYF.

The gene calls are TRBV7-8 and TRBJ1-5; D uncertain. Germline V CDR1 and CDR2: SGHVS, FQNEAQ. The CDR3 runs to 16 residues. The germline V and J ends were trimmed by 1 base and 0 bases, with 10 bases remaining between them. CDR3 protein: CASSLEGSYSNQPQHF. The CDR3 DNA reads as TGTGCCAGCAGCTTAGAAGGGAGCTATAGCAATCAGCCCCAGCATTTT.

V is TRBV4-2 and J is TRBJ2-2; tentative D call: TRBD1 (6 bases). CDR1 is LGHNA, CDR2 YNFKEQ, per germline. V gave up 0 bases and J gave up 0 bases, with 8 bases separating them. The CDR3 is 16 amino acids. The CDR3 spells CASSQDGTPNTGELFF. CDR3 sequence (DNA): TGTGCCAGCAGCCAAGATGGGACACCGAACACCGGGGAGCTGTTTTTT.

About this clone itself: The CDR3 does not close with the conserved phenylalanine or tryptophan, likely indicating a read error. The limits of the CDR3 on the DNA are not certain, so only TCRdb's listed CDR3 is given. CDR3 sequence reads: CASSQEARGRDL. The chain has TRBV14 and TRBJ2-7; the D call in the table, TRBD1, was not verified against the DNA. Looked up from germline, CDR1 is SGHDN and CDR2 is FVKESK. Ends included, the CDR3 has 12 residues.

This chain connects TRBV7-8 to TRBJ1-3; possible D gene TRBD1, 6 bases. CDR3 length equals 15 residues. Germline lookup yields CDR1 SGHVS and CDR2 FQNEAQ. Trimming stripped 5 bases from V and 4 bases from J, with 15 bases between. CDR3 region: CASSTVGGNGNTIYF. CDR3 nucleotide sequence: TGTGCCAGCAGCACCGTAGGGGGTAACGGAAACACCATATATTTT.

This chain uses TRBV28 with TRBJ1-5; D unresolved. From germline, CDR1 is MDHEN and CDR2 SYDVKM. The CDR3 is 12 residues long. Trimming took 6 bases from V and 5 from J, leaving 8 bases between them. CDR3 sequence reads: CASSLADQPQHF. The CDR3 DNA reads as TGTGCCAGCAGCCTAGCCGATCAGCCCCAGCATTTT.

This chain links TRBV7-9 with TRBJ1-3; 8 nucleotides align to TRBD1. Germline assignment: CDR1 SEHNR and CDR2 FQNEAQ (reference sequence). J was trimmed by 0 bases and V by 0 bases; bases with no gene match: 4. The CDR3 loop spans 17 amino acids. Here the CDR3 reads CASSLAGTGPSGNTIYF. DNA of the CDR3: TGTGCCAGCAGCTTAGCGGGGACAGGACCCTCTGGAAACACCATATATTTT.